Listed below are T cell receptor delta chains from one sample, sequenced in a study of gamma-delta T cells after stem cell transplantation. TCRdb reprocessed the RT-PCR reads using CATT. The sample includes 13,000 to 15,000 delta-chain clones, around 33% of them seen just once. Specimen: gamma-delta T cells. The receptors here all came from a human donor. It is not recorded whose cells these are; they may come from a transplant donor. Both conserved end residues are part of each CDR3. Fields, in order: V gene, J gene, clone size, D gene, CDR3 DNA, CDR3 protein. The D gene is left open where the match is weak. The size entry is marked missing in some rows and otherwise reads once, few, many or a size class.

TRDV2,TRDJ1,medium-sized,-,TGTGCCTGTGACATGGGTACGGGGCTTATATACACCGATAAACTCATCTTT,CACDMGTGLIYTDKLIF
TRDV3,TRDJ1,few,-,TGTGCCTTTAGGGAGTGCGGGCACACCGATAAACTCATCTTT,CAFRECGHTDKLIF
TRAV29/DV5,TRDJ1,-,TRDD3,TGTGCAGCAAGCGACCCCGGGGGATACAACACCGATAAACTCATCTTT,CAASDPGGYNTDKLIF
TRDV2,TRDJ3,few,-,TGTGCCTGCGGCATACTGGGGGACACCCGACAGATGTTTTTC,CACGILGDTRQMFF
TRDV1,TRDJ1,few,-,TGTGCTCTTGGGGGTCAAGCCTTCTACGTGGAGCCCACCGGGGGCGATAAACTCATCTTT,CALGGQAFYVEPTGGDKLIF
TRDV2,TRDJ1,-,-,TGTGCCTGTGACCGTACTGGCGGGACCCTTACTGGCACCGATAAACTCATCTTT,CACDRTGGTLTGTDKLIF
TRDV2,TRDJ1,-,TRDD3,TGTGCCTGTGACACTTCCTACTGGGGGAGACGTCTGTACACCGATAAACTCATCTTT,CACDTSYWGRRLYTDKLIF
TRDV1,TRDJ1,once,TRDD3,TGTGCTCTTGGGGAAAGTTACCCCGACAGGGGGGATTGGGGGGAGTACACCGATAAACTCATCTTT,CALGESYPDRGDWGEYTDKLIF
TRDV1,TRDJ2,once,TRDD3,TGTGCTCTTGGGGAACCCCTCAATGGATACTGGGGGATACCAGCACAACTCTTCTTT,CALGEPLNGYWGIPAQLFF
TRAV29/DV5,TRDJ1,few,-,TGTGCAGCAAGCGCGGGCACCGGGGGTTTGTACACCGATAAACTCATCTTT,CAASAGTGGLYTDKLIF
TRDV1,TRDJ1,few,TRDD3,TGTGCTCTTGGGAAAACCCCCCTCCTAGGACTGGGGGATAGAGGTCCCGATAAACTCATCTTT,CALGKTPLLGLGDRGPDKLIF
TRDV2,TRDJ2,-,TRDD3,TGTGCCTGTGACCGACTGGGGGATACAGCAAAACTCTTCTTT,CACDRLGDTAKLFF
TRDV2,TRDJ2,-,TRDD3,TGTGCCTGTGACACCTGTTTCCAAACTGGGGGAGCACACCCTCCGATTTTGACAGCACAACTCTTCTTT,CACDTCFQTGGAHPPILTAQLFF
TRDV2,TRDJ3,few,TRDD3,TGTGCCTGCGACGTACTGGGGGATACGCCCTGGGACACCCGACAGTTGTTTTTC,CACDVLGDTPWDTRQLFF
TRAV29/DV5,TRDJ2,few,-,TGTGCAGCTTGTAGGTTAGCTTTGACAGCACAACTCTTCTTT,CAACRLALTAQLFF
TRDV2,TRDJ3,few,TRDD3,TGTGCCTGCGAAGTGGATGCTCCCGAAGTTGGGGTCAACTGGGGGACTAGCTCCTGGGACACCCGACAGATGTTTTTC,CACEVDAPEVGVNWGTSSWDTRQMFF
TRDV1,TRDJ1,-,-,TGTGCTAGTGGGAGAAAAACGGCGTACACCGATAAACTCATCTTT,CASGRKTAYTDKLIF
TRDV1,TRDJ1,few,TRDD3,TGTGCTCTTGGGGAACTAGCTACACCCCTCCATTACTGGGGGAGCCCTCCTGTATCCTTTGATAAACTCATCTTT,CALGELATPLHYWGSPPVSFDKLIF
TRDV2,TRDJ2,-,TRDD3,TGTGCCTGTGATGTGGTGGGGGATAACCTACGAGGTCCTTTGACAGCACAACTCTTCTTT,CACDVVGDNLRGPLTAQLFF
TRDV2,TRDJ3,-,-,TGTGCCTGTGACACCGTCGAGGGGCCAGCAGCCTTGGACACCCGACAGATGTTTTTC,CACDTVEGPAALDTRQMFF
TRDV1,TRDJ1,few,TRDD3,TGTGCTCTTGGGGCTCATCCCCAGCCACTCCTGGGGGATACGCGGAGTACCGATAAACTCATCTTT,CALGAHPQPLLGDTRSTDKLIF
TRDV2,TRDJ1,-,TRDD3,TGTGCCTGTGACAGAAGCTGGGGGCCCACCTCCATAACCGATAAACTCATCTTT,CACDRSWGPTSITDKLIF
TRDV2,TRDJ3,few,TRDD3,TGTGCCTGTGCCCTTCGCACTGGGGGATACGGCTCCTGGGACACCCGACAGATGTTTTTC,CACALRTGGYGSWDTRQMFF
TRAV29/DV5,TRDJ1,-,TRDD3,TGTGCAGCAACCTTCCTACTGGGGGATACGCGTAAACTCATCTTT,CAATFLLGDTRKLIF
TRAV29/DV5,TRDJ1,-,TRDD3,TGTGCAGCAAGCCGGGTCCATAGATCCAGACAGGTTCAAGGGGGATACGGATACACCGATAAACTCATCTTT,CAASRVHRSRQVQGGYGYTDKLIF
TRDV1,TRDJ1,-,-,TGTGCTCTTGGGGAACGGGAAAACTTCTGTCCTTCATCCGCTCTGGGAGGCACCGATAAACTCATCTTT,CALGERENFCPSSALGGTDKLIF
TRDV1,TRDJ1,-,-,TGTGCTCTTGGGGAATTGGAACCCCCCCGTACCGATAAACTCATCTTT,CALGELEPPRTDKLIF
TRDV2,TRDJ3,few,TRDD3,TGTGCCTGTGACACCACTGGGGGATATTTAAACTGGGACACCCGACAGATGTTTTTC,CACDTTGGYLNWDTRQMFF
TRDV3,TRDJ1,-,-,TGTGCCTTTTTGCGAGAACTACTGCAAGTCGGCACCGATAAACTCATCTTT,CAFLRELLQVGTDKLIF
TRDV2,TRDJ1,-,TRDD3,TGTGCCTGTGACCAGAGCATGCAAGATGTATCGGGCTGGGGGAGTAGGACCGATAAACTCATCTTT,CACDQSMQDVSGWGSRTDKLIF
TRDV1,TRDJ1,few,TRDD3,TGTGCTCTTGGGGAACTAGTGGTCGGGTACTGGGGGATACAAAGGCCCACCGATAAACTCATCTTT,CALGELVVGYWGIQRPTDKLIF
TRDV1,TRDJ1,-,TRDD3,TGTGCTCGTGTATGCACTGGGGCCACCGATAAACTCATCTTT,CARVCTGATDKLIF
TRDV1,TRDJ1,few,-,TGTGCTCTTGGGGGCCAGCCTTCCTACGGTACTGGGGGAAACACCGATAAACTCATCTTT,CALGGQPSYGTGGNTDKLIF
TRDV2,TRDJ2,-,TRDD3,TGTGCCTGTGACACCGTCTGGGGGGCTTTGACAGCACAACTCTTCTTT,CACDTVWGALTAQLFF
TRDV2,TRDJ1,-,-,TGTGCCTGTGGGGGCACTGGAAGCCGGTACACCGATAAACTCATCTTT,CACGGTGSRYTDKLIF
TRDV1,TRDJ1,-,-,TGTGCTCTTGGGGAAATTGGTACCGATAAACTCATCTTT,CALGEIGTDKLIF
TRDV1,TRDJ3,-,TRDD3,TGTGCTCTTGGGGAAGGAGGGCCTTCCTACAATATCTGGGGGATACGCGCATCTTTGGATCGGAGCTCCTGGGACACCCGACAGATGTTTTTC,CALGEGGPSYNIWGIRASLDRSSWDTRQMFF
TRDV2,TRDJ2,-,TRDD3,TGTGCCTGTGACCAACTCTACTGGGGGTATAGCAAGGTTTTTCGTAATGATGCCTGTGGTAGTGCTTTGACAGCACAACTCTTCTTT,CACDQLYWGYSKVFRNDACGSALTAQLFF